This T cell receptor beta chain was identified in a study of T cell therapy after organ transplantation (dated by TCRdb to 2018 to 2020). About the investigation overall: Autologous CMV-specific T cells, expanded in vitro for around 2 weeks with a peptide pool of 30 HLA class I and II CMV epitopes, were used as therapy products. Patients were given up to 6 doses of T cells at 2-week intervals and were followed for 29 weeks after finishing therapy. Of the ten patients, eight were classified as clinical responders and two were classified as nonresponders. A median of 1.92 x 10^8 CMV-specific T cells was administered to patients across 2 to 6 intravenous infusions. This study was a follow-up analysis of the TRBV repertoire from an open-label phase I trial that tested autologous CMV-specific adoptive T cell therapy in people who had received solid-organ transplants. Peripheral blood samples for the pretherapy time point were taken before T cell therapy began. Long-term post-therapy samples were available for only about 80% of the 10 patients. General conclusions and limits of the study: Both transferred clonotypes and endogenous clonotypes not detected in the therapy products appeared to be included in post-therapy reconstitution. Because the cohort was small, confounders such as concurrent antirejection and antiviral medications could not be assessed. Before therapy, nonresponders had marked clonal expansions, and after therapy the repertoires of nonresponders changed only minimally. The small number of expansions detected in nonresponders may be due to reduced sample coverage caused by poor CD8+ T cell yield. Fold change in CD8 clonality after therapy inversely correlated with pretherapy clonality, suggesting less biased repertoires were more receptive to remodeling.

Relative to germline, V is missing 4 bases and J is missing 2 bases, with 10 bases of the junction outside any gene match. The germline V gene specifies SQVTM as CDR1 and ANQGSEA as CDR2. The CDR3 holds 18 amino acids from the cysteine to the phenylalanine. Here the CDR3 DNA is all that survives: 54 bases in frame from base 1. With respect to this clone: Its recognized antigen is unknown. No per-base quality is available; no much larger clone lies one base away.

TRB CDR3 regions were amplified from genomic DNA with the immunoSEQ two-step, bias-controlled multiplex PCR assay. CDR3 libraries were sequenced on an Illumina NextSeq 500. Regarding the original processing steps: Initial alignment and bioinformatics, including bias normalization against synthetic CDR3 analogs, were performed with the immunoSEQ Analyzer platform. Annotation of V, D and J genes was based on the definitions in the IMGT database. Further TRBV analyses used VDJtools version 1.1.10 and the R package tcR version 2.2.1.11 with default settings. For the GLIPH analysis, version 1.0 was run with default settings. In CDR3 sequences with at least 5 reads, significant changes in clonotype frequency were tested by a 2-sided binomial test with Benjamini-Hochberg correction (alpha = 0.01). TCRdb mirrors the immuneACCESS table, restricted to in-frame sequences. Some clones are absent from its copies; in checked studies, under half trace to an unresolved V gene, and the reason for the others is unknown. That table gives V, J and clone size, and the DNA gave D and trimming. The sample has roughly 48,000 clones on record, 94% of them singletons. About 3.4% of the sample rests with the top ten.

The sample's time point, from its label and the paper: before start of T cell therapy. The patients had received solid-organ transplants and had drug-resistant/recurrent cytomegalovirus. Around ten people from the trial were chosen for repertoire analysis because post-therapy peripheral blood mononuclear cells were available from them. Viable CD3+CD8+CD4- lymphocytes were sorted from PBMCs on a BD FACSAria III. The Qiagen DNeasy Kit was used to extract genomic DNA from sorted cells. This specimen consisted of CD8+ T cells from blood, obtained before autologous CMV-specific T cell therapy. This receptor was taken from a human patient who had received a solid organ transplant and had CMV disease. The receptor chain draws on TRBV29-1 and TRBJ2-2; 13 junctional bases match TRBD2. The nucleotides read TGCAGCGTTGTACTATCGGGACTAGCGGGGTTTAACACCGGGGAGCTGTTTTTT. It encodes CSVVLSGLAGFNTGELFF.